Each of the 30 T cell receptor beta chains below was sequenced from the same sample in a study of PD-L1 blockade in urothelial cancer. Using immunoSEQ multiplex PCR, the repertoire was profiled, and TCRdb retains in-frame clones only, with some absent. The sample holds about 82,000 clones; around 87% are singletons and the top ten take approximately 6%. Sequencing was performed on PBMCs, taken around atezolizumab (anti-PD-L1) treatment. All receptors come from a woman in her 70s with urothelial cancer.

This clone was detected a few times. The chain combines TRBV30 with TRBJ2-2; 8 bases align to TRBD2. Germline V gene data show CDR1 as GTSNPN and CDR2 as SVGIG (reference sequence). The CDR3 consists of 14 residues. Unmatched junction bases numbered 6, after V lost 5 bases and J lost 4 bases. CDR3 region: CAWARLATTGELFF. CDR3 bases: TGTGCCTGGGCCCGACTAGCGACCACCGGGGAGCTGTTTTTT.

This rearrangement joins TRBV19 to TRBJ1-1, with 11 bases lining up with TRBD1. In germline, CDR1 is LNHDA, CDR2 SQIVND (reference sequence). Unmatched junction bases numbered 7, after V lost 10 bases and J lost 6 bases. The CDR3 totals 13 residues. CDR3 DNA: TGTGCCACTAGACCGGGACAGGGGGCTGAAGCTTTCTTT. This sequence encodes CATRPGQGAEAFF.

The V call is TRBV2, the J call TRBJ1-1, with D perhaps matching TRBD1 (5 bases). This CDR3 is built from 14 residues. V was pared by 6 bases and J by 0 bases, with 11 bases between. From germline, CDR1 is SNHLY and CDR2 FYNNEI. CDR3 nucleotide sequence: TGTGCCAGCAGAAAGCGACAGATGAACACTGAAGCTTTCTTT. This encodes CASRKRQMNTEAFF.

V gene TRBV10-2 combines with J gene TRBJ1-5; D is ambiguous. V lost 5 bases, J lost 2 bases, and 16 bases lay in between. CDR1 and CDR2 from the germline V gene are WSHSY and SAAADI. The CDR3 consists of 16 residues. The CDR3 nucleotides read TGCGCCAGCAGTCCGGGGTCAGTCTCCGGCAATCAGCCCCAGCATTTT. Protein: CASSPGSVSGNQPQHF.

This clone was picked up one time. The chain recombines TRBV5-1 with TRBJ1-1; D possibly corresponds to TRBD1 (5 bases). Germline assignment: CDR1 SGHRS and CDR2 YFSETQ. The CDR3 is made up of 13 amino acids. V was clipped by 8 bases and J by 3 bases, with 14 bases between them. The DNA of the CDR3 is TGCGCCAGTGGGCCCTCAGGGTACACTGAAGCTTTCTTT. Protein: CASGPSGYTEAFF.

This clone was detected once. This sequence joins TRBV7-3 and TRBJ2-1; 10 nucleotides match TRBD2. With 5 bases clipped from V and 7 bases from J, the junction kept 5 bases outside the gene matches. CDR3 length equals 14 residues. CDR1 and CDR2 from the germline V gene are SGHTA and FQGTGA. The chain's CDR3 is CASSGSGRGNEQFF. The CDR3 coding sequence is TGTGCCAGCAGCGGAAGCGGGAGGGGTAATGAGCAGTTCTTC. Together with reference TRBV7-3 and TRBJ2-1, the CDR3 gives the full variable domain: GAGVSQTPSNKVTEKGKYVELRCDPISGHTALYWYRQSLGQGPEFLIYFQGTGAADDSGLPNDRFFAVRPEGSVSTLKIQRTERGDSAVYLCASSGSGRGNEQFFGPGTRLTVL.

This chain connects TRBV2 to TRBJ1-2; TRBD1 matches 8 bases. Germline assignment: CDR1 SNHLY and CDR2 FYNNEI. J was trimmed by 3 bases and V by 6 bases; bases with no gene match: 6. This CDR3 comprises 14 residues. Here the CDR3 DNA reads TGTGCCAGCAGAGACAGGGGCCCGGACTATGGCTACACCTTC. Amino acid sequence: CASRDRGPDYGYTF.

This chain uses TRBV27 with TRBJ2-1, with 13 bases identical to TRBD2. The CDR3 is 16 amino acids. The V gene's germline CDR1 is MNHEY and CDR2 SMNVEV (reference sequence). V was clipped by 4 bases and J by 4 bases; unmatched bases: 4. CDR3 region: CASSSRTSGRYNEQFF. The CDR3 DNA follows: TGTGCCAGCAGTTCCAGGACTAGCGGGAGATACAATGAGCAGTTCTTC.

The CDR3 loop is CASSHIPSFSGANTGELFF. The DNA for the CDR3 is TGCGCCAGCAGCCACATACCGTCCTTTAGCGGGGCGAACACCGGGGAGCTGTTTTTT. The chain employs TRBV4-1 and TRBJ2-2; 8 bases align to TRBD2. CDR3 length: 19 residues. J lost 0 bases, V lost 3 bases, and 12 bases had no gene match. Germline V CDR1 and CDR2: MGHRA, YSYEKL.

J is TRBJ1-5 and V is TRBV2; weak D call: TRBD1 (6 bases). The germline V gene has CDR1 SNHLY and CDR2 FYNNEI. Trimming pared 8 bases from V and 7 bases from J, leaving 18 bases between. The CDR3 contains 14 residues. The CDR3 here is CASDVGARGQPQHF. CDR3 DNA sequence: TGTGCCAGCGATGTGGGGGCCCGGGGCCAGCCCCAGCATTTT.

The rearrangement joins TRBV5-1 to TRBJ1-4; 7 positions match TRBD1. Germline CDR1 reads SGHRS; CDR2 reads YFSETQ. This CDR3 comprises 13 residues. With V trimmed by 5 bases and J by 2 bases, 0 bases remained unmatched. In DNA, the CDR3 is TGCGCCAGCAGGGGACAGACTAATGAAAAACTGTTTTTT. Its protein product is CASRGQTNEKLFF.

CDR3 in amino acids: CASSHTSGTDTQYF. The CDR3 DNA sequence: TGTGCCAGCAGCCACACATCCGGCACAGATACGCAGTATTTT. V and J are TRBV7-2 and TRBJ2-3; D ambiguous. Trimming took off 5 bases at V and 1 base at J, with 10 bases between the two ends. This CDR3 comprises 14 residues. The germline V gene encodes CDR1 SGHTA and CDR2 FQGNSA.

The rearrangement links TRBV18 to TRBJ2-7, with a tentative D call TRBD2 (6 bases). The CDR3 contains 15 residues. V lost 2 bases, J lost 1 base, and 12 bases lay in between. Germline V gene lookup returns CDR1 KGHSH and CDR2 LQKENI. The CDR3 loop is CASSPDSGTSYEQYF. The CDR3 DNA reads as TGTGCCAGCTCACCAGATAGCGGTACTTCCTACGAGCAGTACTTC.

This chain uses TRBV18 with TRBJ2-1, with 8 positions matching TRBD2. CDR1 and CDR2 from the germline V gene are KGHSH and LQKENI. Germline trimming cut 5 bases from V and 8 bases from J; bases unmatched to any gene: 14. The CDR3 runs 16 residues. CDR3 coding DNA: TGTGCCAGCTCAGCTTCAGGTGCGCTAGCGGGCCATGAGCAGTTCTTC. This encodes CASSASGALAGHEQFF.

This clone was seen just once. The chain has TRBV18 and TRBJ1-5, with unresolved D. From germline, CDR1 is KGHSH and CDR2 LQKENI. The CDR3 has 13 residues. The V end was cut by 3 bases, the J end by 4 bases, with 7 bases between. The CDR3: CASSPQENQPQHF. The CDR3 DNA is TGTGCCAGCTCACCGCAAGAGAATCAGCCCCAGCATTTT.

The chain combines TRBV19 with TRBJ2-1; 7 nucleotides line up with TRBD1. Losses at the gene ends were 5 bases for V and 2 bases for J; bases not matched to a gene: 6. The germline V gene has CDR1 LNHDA and CDR2 SQIVND (reference sequence). This CDR3 comprises 15 residues. The CDR3 DNA reads TGTGCCAGTAGTCCGGACAGGTCAACCTACAATGAGCAGTTCTTC. Translating gives CASSPDRSTYNEQFF.

This clone has a handful of counts. This rearrangement joins TRBV5-4 to TRBJ1-2, with D unresolved. Trimming shortened V by 4 bases and J by 8 bases, and 15 bases separated the two germline ends. The CDR3 spans 13 residues. CDR1 is SGHNT and CDR2 is YYREEE in the germline V gene (reference sequence). DNA of the CDR3: TGTGCCAGCAGCCCCGGGGAGGTCGGCGGCTACACCTTC. Translated: CASSPGEVGGYTF.

V and J are TRBV9 and TRBJ1-2, with 10 positions matching TRBD1. The V segment lost 3 bases and the J segment 8 bases; nucleotides outside the gene matches: 10. Germline assignment: CDR1 SGDLS and CDR2 YYNGEE. This CDR3 comprises 15 residues. The CDR3 reads CASSAPGQGPLGYTF. The CDR3 DNA reads as TGTGCCAGCAGCGCACCGGGACAGGGGCCTTTAGGCTACACCTTC.

The DNA of the CDR3 is TGTGCCAGCTCCCCGACTAGCAGAAACACCGGGGAGCTGTTTTTT. It is translated as CASSPTSRNTGELFF. This chain links TRBV18 with TRBJ2-2; TRBD2 aligns across 7 bases. The J segment lost 2 bases and the V segment lost 6 bases, leaving 6 bases of the junction unmatched. Per germline, CDR1 KGHSH and CDR2 LQKENI. The CDR3 is 15 residues long. The entire variable domain, with the rest obtained from reference TRBV18 and TRBJ2-2, is as follows: NAGVMQNPRHLVRRRGQEARLRCSPMKGHSHVYWYRQLPEEGLKFMVYLQKENIIDESGMPKERFSAEFPKEGPSILRIQQVVRGDSAAYFCASSPTSRNTGELFFGEGSRLTVL.

This clone was counted a few times. Other DNA sequences within the sample encode an identical CDR3. V and J are TRBV30 and TRBJ1-5; tentative D call: TRBD1 (6 bases). CDR3 length: 13 amino acids. Trimming took 5 bases from V and 2 from J, leaving 10 bases between them. The germline V gene encodes CDR1 GTSNPN and CDR2 SVGIG (reference sequence). CDR3 DNA sequence: TGTGCCTGGGCCCGACAGGGCAATCAGCCCCAGCATTTT. This codes for CAWARQGNQPQHF. The whole variable domain, remainder taken from reference TRBV30 and TRBJ1-5, is SQTIHQWPATLVQPVGSPLSLECTVEGTSNPNLYWYRQAAGRGLQLLFYSVGIGQISSEVPQNLSASRPQDRQFILSSKKLLLSDSGFYLCAWARQGNQPQHFGDGTRLSIL.

The rearrangement joins TRBV6-5 to TRBJ2-1; 10 bases match TRBD2. The junction had 5 bases not matched to a gene; V was cut back by 2 bases and J by 7 bases. CDR3 length equals 15 residues. Germline V CDR1 and CDR2: MNHEY, SVGAGI. CDR3 in DNA: TGTGCCAGCAGTTACGAGCGGGGGGGCCCGAATGAGCAGTTCTTC. This codes for CASSYERGGPNEQFF.

The rearrangement links TRBV20-1 to TRBJ2-5; no definite D call. Per the germline V gene, CDR1 is DFQATT and CDR2 is SNEGSKA (reference sequence). This CDR3 spans 11 amino acids. Trimming cost V 3 bases and J 3 bases, with 5 bases left between them. The DNA of the CDR3 is TGCAGTGCTAGTTCAGAAGAGACCCAGTACTTC. Amino acid sequence: CSASSEETQYF.

CDR3 region: CASSIWDRGHGELFF. As DNA, the CDR3 is TGTGCCAGTAGTATTTGGGACAGGGGACACGGGGAGCTGTTTTTT. The chain joins TRBV19 to TRBJ2-2, with 10 bases fitting TRBD1. V trimming: 3 bases; J trimming: 7 bases; junction bases outside the gene matches: 5. From germline, CDR1 is LNHDA and CDR2 SQIVND (reference sequence). This CDR3 spans 15 amino acids.

This rearrangement joins TRBV7-9 to TRBJ2-7, with TRBD1 matching 7 bases. The J segment lost 2 bases and the V segment lost 6 bases, leaving 10 bases of the junction unmatched. CDR1 SEHNR and CDR2 FQNEAQ come from the germline V gene (reference sequence). The length of the CDR3 is 15 residues. CDR3 sequence reads: CASSSVRDRTYEQYF. DNA for the CDR3: TGTGCCAGCAGTTCAGTACGGGACAGAACCTACGAGCAGTACTTC. Full variable domain (rest looked up from reference TRBV7-9 and TRBJ2-7): DTGVSQNPRHKITKRGQNVTFRCDPISEHNRLYWYRQTLGQGPEFLTYFQNEAQLEKSRLLSDRFSAERPKGSFSTLEIQRTEQGDSAMYLCASSSVRDRTYEQYFGPGTRLTVT.

The chain is built from TRBV19 and TRBJ2-7; 7 bases fit TRBD1. The germline gives CDR1 LNHDA, CDR2 SQIVND (reference sequence). The CDR3 has 15 residues. J gave up 5 bases and V 5 bases, and 12 bases lay outside the gene matches. The CDR3 bases are TGTGCCAGTAGTCCAACCGGGACAGCCCCCGACGAGCAGTACTTC. This encodes CASSPTGTAPDEQYF.

The rearrangement links TRBV30 to TRBJ2-7; 9 bases align to TRBD1. Germline CDR1 GTSNPN, CDR2 SVGIG (reference sequence). Losses at the gene ends were 0 bases for V and 2 bases for J; bases not matched to a gene: 2. The CDR3 has 14 residues. CDR3: CAWSVDRGPYEQYF. The CDR3 nucleotides read TGTGCCTGGAGTGTGGACAGGGGTCCCTACGAGCAGTACTTC.

This chain links TRBV9 with TRBJ1-4; D unresolved. Germline values: CDR1 SGDLS, CDR2 YYNGEE. V was trimmed by 0 bases and J by 0 bases, leaving 6 bases between them. The CDR3 totals 15 residues. The CDR3 region has the DNA TGTGCCAGCAGCGTAGTGCCAGCAACTAATGAAAAACTGTTTTTT. This gives the protein CASSVVPATNEKLFF.

The V call is TRBV2, the J call TRBJ1-3; D gene uncertain. Germline V lookup: CDR1 SNHLY, CDR2 FYNNEI. Trimming stripped 5 bases from V and 0 bases from J, with 11 bases between. The length of the CDR3 is 15 residues. The CDR3 DNA is TGTGCCAGCAGTTATAGCTCCTTCTCTGGAAACACCATATATTTT. The encoded protein is CASSYSSFSGNTIYF.

This rearrangement joins TRBV5-4 to TRBJ2-3; D gene unclear. CDR3 length: 16 residues. Germline V gene lookup returns CDR1 SGHNT and CDR2 YYREEE (reference sequence). The germline V and J ends were trimmed by 0 bases and 3 bases, with 14 bases remaining between them. CDR3 nucleotide sequence: TGTGCCAGCAGCTTGGACGTAGCCGCGGCGACAGATACGCAGTATTTT. Translation: CASSLDVAAATDTQYF.

This sequence joins TRBV5-6 and TRBJ1-2; D gene ambiguous. Germline V CDR1 and CDR2: SGHDT, YYEEEE. This CDR3 contains 14 residues. The V end was cut by 4 bases, the J end by 2 bases, with 12 bases between. Here the CDR3 reads CASSPQTGNYGYTF. DNA of the CDR3: TGTGCCAGCAGCCCACAGACGGGGAACTATGGCTACACCTTC.